This T cell receptor beta chain was identified in a study of tumor-infiltrating lymphocytes in oesophageal squamous cell carcinoma (dated by TCRdb to 2016 to 2018). From the germline V gene (reference sequence), CDR1 is SEHNR and CDR2 is FQNEAQ. Trimming leaves V shorter by 3 bases and J shorter by 13 bases, with the junction holding 12 bases beyond the gene matches. The CDR3 covers 14 residues, taking in both the cysteine and the phenylalanine. Of the read, only the CDR3 DNA is kept; its 42 bases are in frame from base 1. This clonotype was observed many times. Which antigen it targets is not known. Given a much more abundant clone one base away, this may be a read error. The library was built by means of PCR. This sample was sequenced with an Illumina HiSeq 2000. Using fastp trimming at Q25 and MiXCR clonotype assembly, TCRdb reanalyzed the public sequencing data and kept in-frame beta chains. A single entry per CDR3 protein holds the most common genes and DNA from its merged rows. Present in this sample are approximately 19,000 distinct CDR3 sequences, approximately 45% of which were seen just once. Around 32% of the sample is in the top ten clones.

The receptor chain draws on TRBV7-9 and TRBJ2-1; TRBD1 lines up with 7 middle nucleotides. Sequencing was performed on normal esophageal tissue next to the tumor. The TCR was taken from a female donor with esophageal squamous cell carcinoma. The bases read TGTGCCAGCAGCTTTGCGACAGGGTCAGAGACCCAGTTCTTC. This is translated as CASSFATGSETQFF.